This is a list of T cell receptor beta chains from one sample in a study of patients and donors after allogeneic stem cell transplantation. MiXCR, applied by TCRdb to the RT-PCR reads, yields one record per CDR3 protein. The sample lists about 400,000 distinct CDR3 sequences, approximately 16% seen once, with around 7.2% in the top ten. Sequences were obtained from blood, either unsorted or a sorted T cell fraction (not recorded which). These receptors were taken from a human donor who was either an allogeneic HSCT recipient or a stem cell or donor lymphocyte infusion donor (not recorded which). It is not recorded whose cells these are; they may come from a transplant donor. Each CDR3 is given with its conserved first and last residue. The D gene is left open where the match is weak. Only some rows state a clone size, as once, few, many or a class for expanded clones.

clone_size	v_call	j_call	d_call	cdr3_nt	cdr3_aa
few	TRBV24-1	TRBJ2-2	TRBD1	TGTGCCACCAGTGATCCACCAAGACAGGGGGCGACGACCGGGGAGCTGTTTTTT	CATSDPPRQGATTGELFF
few	TRBV7-9	TRBJ1-1	-	TGTGCCAGCAGCTTTCAAGGGGGACGGACTGAAGCTTTCTTT	CASSFQGGRTEAFF
few	TRBV6-1	TRBJ1-1	-	TGTGCCAGCTCACCACTGGGGAACACTGAAGCTTTCTTT	CASSPLGNTEAFF
-	TRBV15	TRBJ2-7	TRBD1	TGTGCCACCAGCAGAGGTCAGGGGGCCGACGAGCAGTACTTC	CATSRGQGADEQYF
few	TRBV7-9	TRBJ1-2	TRBD1	TGTGCCAGCAGCTCACAGGGGGCGAGCTATGGCTACACCTTC	CASSSQGASYGYTF
-	TRBV20-1	TRBJ1-1	-	TGCAGTGCTGGAGACCCAGCCGAAGCTTTCTTT	CSAGDPAEAFF
few	TRBV3-1	TRBJ2-7	-	TGTGCCAGCAGCCAAGAATTTCGCGAGACAGCCTACGAGCAGTACTTC	CASSQEFRETAYEQYF
few	TRBV27	TRBJ1-5	-	TGTGCCAGCCGAAAGGGACGCCTTAGCAATCAGCCCCAGCATTTT	CASRKGRLSNQPQHF
-	TRBV5-1	TRBJ1-5	-	TGCGCCAGCAGCTTGGGTGGGGGCAAAGAACAGCCCCAGCATTTT	CASSLGGGKEQPQHF
-	TRBV12-3/TRBV12-4	TRBJ2-3	-	TGTGCCAGCAGTTTAGGTCCCAACTGGGGGTCTGATACAGATACGCAGTATTTT	CASSLGPNWGSDTDTQYF
-	TRBV4-3	TRBJ2-3	-	TGCGCCAGCAGCCAAAAAGGATCCTCGGGTGGGGCCACAGATACGCAGTATTTT	CASSQKGSSGGATDTQYF
few	TRBV6-1	TRBJ2-5	TRBD2	TGTGCCAGCAGTCAGACTAGCGGGGAACAGACCCAGTACTTC	CASSQTSGEQTQYF
many	TRBV10-3	TRBJ1-2	-	TGTGCCATCAGTGATTACGACAGAACACTCTATGGCTACACCTTC	CAISDYDRTLYGYTF
-	TRBV3-1	TRBJ2-3	-	TGTGCCAGCAGCCAAGGGCGGAATAGGGCAGATACGCAGTATTTT	CASSQGRNRADTQYF
-	TRBV6-2/TRBV6-3	TRBJ2-1	-	TGTGCCAGCAGTTACTTGCGGGGAACCAGCTCCTACAATGAGCAGTTCTTC	CASSYLRGTSSYNEQFF
-	TRBV7-8	TRBJ1-1	TRBD1	TGTGCCAGCAACCTAGGACAGGCAAACACTGAAGCTTTCTTT	CASNLGQANTEAFF
-	TRBV20-1	TRBJ2-1	-	TGCAGTGCAAATACAGGGACCTCAACCAATGAGCAGTTCTTC	CSANTGTSTNEQFF
-	TRBV2	TRBJ2-7	-	TGTGCCGGGGGGACTTACTCCTACGAGCAGTACTTC	CAGGTYSYEQYF
-	TRBV7-9	TRBJ2-5	-	TGTGCCAGCGAGAAAGCCAGAGAGACCCAGTACTTC	CASEKARETQYF
few	TRBV24-1	TRBJ2-3	-	TGTGCCACCAGCGCGGTGAGGACGCCTAGCACAGATACGCAGTATTTT	CATSAVRTPSTDTQYF
-	TRBV7-3	TRBJ2-5	-	TGTGCCAGCAGCCGCGGTGGGGGAGAGACCCAGTACTTC	CASSRGGGETQYF
-	TRBV2	TRBJ1-3	-	TGTGCCAGCAGTGAATCCGGAAACACCATATATTTT	CASSESGNTIYF
-	TRBV5-1	TRBJ1-1	-	TGCGCCTCACGGGGGGAGAGAGGGACTGAAGCTTTCTTT	CASRGERGTEAFF
-	TRBV7-2	TRBJ1-2	-	TGTGCCAGCAGCTTAGTTCCGGGGTCGGACTACACCTTC	CASSLVPGSDYTF
-	TRBV12-3/TRBV12-4	TRBJ2-7	-	TGTGCCAGCAGTTTGGCCCCGGATTACGAGCAGTACTTC	CASSLAPDYEQYF
few	TRBV6-1	TRBJ2-4	-	TGTGCCAGCAGTGACCATGGGCTAGCCAAAAACATTCAGTACTTC	CASSDHGLAKNIQYF
many	TRBV5-1	TRBJ1-1	-	TGCGCCAGCAGCTTGTCGGGGAAATCGAACACTGAAGCTTTCTTT	CASSLSGKSNTEAFF
-	TRBV2	TRBJ1-5	-	TGTGCCAGCAGTGAGGAACCCCTTATCAATCAGCCCCAGCATTTT	CASSEEPLINQPQHF
few	TRBV12-3/TRBV12-4	TRBJ2-1	TRBD2	TGTGCCAGCAGCCAGAGGACTAGCTCGAATGAGCAGTTCTTC	CASSQRTSSNEQFF
-	TRBV7-9	TRBJ1-3	-	TGTGCCAGCAGCTTAGCGCTCGGCCCGCCTGCGGGAAACACCATATATTTT	CASSLALGPPAGNTIYF
-	TRBV5-1	TRBJ2-4	TRBD2	TGCGCCAGCAGCTTGGGGGCTAGCGGAGCTAAAAACATTCAGTACTTC	CASSLGASGAKNIQYF
-	TRBV30	TRBJ1-2	-	TGTGCCTGGATCATGGACCCAGCGAGCTATGGCTACACCTTC	CAWIMDPASYGYTF
few	TRBV7-3	TRBJ2-3	-	TGTGCCAGCAGCTTACTGACGGGAGTGGCAGATACGCAGTATTTT	CASSLLTGVADTQYF
-	TRBV7-2	TRBJ2-3	-	TGTGCCAGCGGCCCACCTGTTTTTAGCACAGATACGCAGTATTTT	CASGPPVFSTDTQYF
-	TRBV7-9	TRBJ2-3	TRBD1	TGTGCCAGCAGCTATGGAGTGGACAGGGCCCCAGATACGCAGTATTTT	CASSYGVDRAPDTQYF
few	TRBV10-3	TRBJ2-1	-	TGTGCCATCAGTGCAATCGAGCCACCACTGGGGTTCTTC	CAISAIEPPLGFF
few	TRBV12-3/TRBV12-4	TRBJ2-6	-	TGTGCCAGCCTCGAATCTGGGGCCAACGTCCTGACTTTC	CASLESGANVLTF
-	TRBV2	TRBJ1-5	-	TGTGCCAGCAGTGAAGCGCTTCAACGGATTGGACAGCCCCAGCATTTT	CASSEALQRIGQPQHF
-	TRBV28	TRBJ2-4	-	TGTGCCAGCAGTCCCTCCGGGGTAACAAACATTCAGTACTTC	CASSPSGVTNIQYF
-	TRBV10-3	TRBJ1-1	-	TGTGCCACCCACCGGTGGCGGCGCAAAGCTTTCTTT	CATHRWRRKAFF
many	TRBV12-3/TRBV12-4	TRBJ2-5	-	TGTGCCAGCACCCCCTGGCTAGACGGCGCAGAGACCCAGTACTTC	CASTPWLDGAETQYF
few	TRBV19	TRBJ2-7	-	TGTGCCAGTAGTTCCTATGGGGAGCAGTACTTC	CASSSYGEQYF
few	TRBV3-1	TRBJ1-5	-	TGTGCCAGCAGCTTTGGACACACGTCGAATCAGCCCCAGCATTTT	CASSFGHTSNQPQHF
-	TRBV10-3	TRBJ2-1	-	TGTGCCAACAGCGACCTCTACAATGAGCAGTTCTTC	CANSDLYNEQFF
-	TRBV21-1	TRBJ1-5	-	TGTGCCAGCATTTGGGGGGAAAGCAATCAGCCCCAGCATTTT	CASIWGESNQPQHF
-	TRBV27	TRBJ2-5	-	TGTGCCAGCAGTTTGGCGGCTTTGGTAGACCCCACAAACCAAGAGACCCAGTACTTC	CASSLAALVDPTNQETQYF
-	TRBV4-2	TRBJ2-2	TRBD2	TGTGCCAGCAGCCAAGAGGGAGGGGCAGGAACCGGGGAGCTGTTTTTT	CASSQEGGAGTGELFF
many	TRBV7-9	TRBJ2-7	-	TGTGCCAGCAGCTTAGATGGGGGCGCCGCAAGGGAGCAGTACTTC	CASSLDGGAAREQYF
few	TRBV12-3/TRBV12-4	TRBJ1-1	-	TGTGCCAGCAGTTTCCCAGAGATGAACACTGAAGCTTTCTTT	CASSFPEMNTEAFF
few	TRBV15	TRBJ1-3	-	TGTGCCACCAGCAGGGGAGGGAACTCTGGAAACACCATATATTTT	CATSRGGNSGNTIYF
few	TRBV14	TRBJ2-7	-	TGTGCCAGCAGCCAAAAAGGGACCTACGAGCAGTACTTC	CASSQKGTYEQYF
few	TRBV27	TRBJ1-2	TRBD1	TGTGCCACCCCATCCGGGACAGGCGTGATTCGTAGCTACACCTTC	CATPSGTGVIRSYTF
-	TRBV20-1	TRBJ1-2	-	TGCAGTGCTAGAGATGGGGTCTACATGAATGGCTACACCTTC	CSARDGVYMNGYTF
-	TRBV5-6	TRBJ1-2	TRBD1	TGTGCCAGCAGCTTGGGACAGGGAGGTGTTAGGAGTTATGGCTACACCTTC	CASSLGQGGVRSYGYTF
-	TRBV11-2	TRBJ2-7	TRBD2	TGTGCCAGCAGCTTACTCGGGAGGGTCTACGAGCAGTACTTC	CASSLLGRVYEQYF
-	TRBV9	TRBJ2-7	-	TGTGCCAGCAGCGTATTGGCAACTCCCGCCTACGAGCAGTACTTC	CASSVLATPAYEQYF
-	TRBV12-3/TRBV12-4	TRBJ2-5	TRBD2	TGTGCCAGCAGTCCAACGCTTCAACTAGCGGAAAAACAAGAGACCCAGTACTTC	CASSPTLQLAEKQETQYF
few	TRBV7-8	TRBJ1-1	-	TGTGCCAGCAGCTTAGCCCGGGTCAGTAGGAACACTGAAGCTTTCTTT	CASSLARVSRNTEAFF